This T cell receptor (beta chain) derives from a study of high-grade serous ovarian cancer treatment subgroups. The assay was immunoSEQ multiplex PCR, and TCRdb's table has in-frame clones only and misses some. Altogether 7,500 to 9,000 clones are present, 76% being singletons, with the ten largest covering roughly 6.5%. Concerning this clone itself: Its antigen is unknown.

Tumor samples were obtained before definitive surgery or chemotherapy. V gave up 5 bases and J gave up 0 bases; unmatched junction bases: 8. CDR1 is SGHAT and CDR2 is FQNNGV in the germline V gene. The CDR3 is 18 amino acids. The study, taken as a whole, reports: Without spatial data, bulk sequencing limits insight into HGSC tumor diversity. Only CDR3 was analyzed; CDR1 and CDR2 were not.

V gene TRBV11-2 combines with J gene TRBJ1-6, with 9 bases lining up with TRBD1. The source material was tumor tissue. This receptor was taken from a human donor with high-grade serous ovarian cancer. CDR3 nucleotide sequence: TGTGCCAGCAGCCGGGGGACAGGGCTGAGCTCCTATAATTCACCCCTCCACTTT. It codes for CASSRGTGLSSYNSPLHF. Supplemented by reference TRBV11-2 and TRBJ1-6, the full variable domain reads EAGVAQSPRYKIIEKRQSVAFWCNPISGHATLYWYQQILGQGPKLLIQFQNNGVVDDSQLPKDRFSAERLKGVDSTLKIQPAKLEDSAVYLCASSRGTGLSSYNSPLHFGNGTRLTVT.